Listed below are T cell receptor beta chains from one sample, sequenced in a study of T-cell memory formation after mild COVID-19. TCRdb fed the 5' RACE reads into MiXCR, producing one record per CDR3 protein. Counted here are about 39,000 distinct CDR3 sequences, less than 8% occurring once; the ten biggest clones make up 0.65% to 0.9%. The sample consisted of PBMCs or a T cell subset sorted from them (not recorded which). These TCRs come from an adult who had mild COVID-19 (a few samples of this study predate the infection). Cell type and time point are not known. The CDR3 runs from the conserved cysteine through the conserved F or W. Fields, in order: D gene, V gene, clone size, J gene, CDR3 protein, CDR3 DNA. D genes are given only for firm matches. Rows give clone size only sometimes, using once, few, many, or a class for an expanded clone.

d_call: -
v_call: TRBV12-3/TRBV12-4
clone_size: few
j_call: TRBJ1-4
cdr3_aa: CASTDPGIREKLFF
cdr3_nt: TGTGCCAGCACCGATCCAGGGATAAGAGAAAAACTGTTTTTT

d_call: -
v_call: TRBV2
clone_size: -
j_call: TRBJ2-3
cdr3_aa: CASRLMETDTQYF
cdr3_nt: TGTGCCAGCAGGTTAATGGAAACAGATACGCAGTATTTT

d_call: -
v_call: TRBV9
clone_size: -
j_call: TRBJ2-2
cdr3_aa: CASSSHSANTGELFF
cdr3_nt: TGTGCCAGCAGCTCCCACAGCGCGAACACCGGGGAGCTGTTTTTT

d_call: -
v_call: TRBV5-1
clone_size: many
j_call: TRBJ1-1
cdr3_aa: CASSPTVTNTEAFF
cdr3_nt: TGCGCCAGCAGCCCGACAGTTACGAACACTGAAGCTTTCTTT

d_call: -
v_call: TRBV7-9
clone_size: many
j_call: TRBJ2-2
cdr3_aa: CASSHSFRAPNTGELFF
cdr3_nt: TGTGCCAGCAGCCACTCCTTCCGGGCCCCGAACACCGGGGAGCTGTTTTTT

d_call: -
v_call: TRBV6-6
clone_size: -
j_call: TRBJ2-7
cdr3_aa: CASSRDLLGSYEQYF
cdr3_nt: TGTGCCAGCAGTAGGGACCTACTTGGATCCTACGAGCAGTACTTC

d_call: -
v_call: TRBV10-3
clone_size: many
j_call: TRBJ2-2
cdr3_aa: CAISGTTGELFF
cdr3_nt: TGTGCCATCAGTGGGACCACCGGGGAGCTGTTTTTT

d_call: -
v_call: TRBV11-1
clone_size: few
j_call: TRBJ2-1
cdr3_aa: CASSLQTGAYNEQFF
cdr3_nt: TGTGCCAGCAGCTTACAGACGGGCGCTTACAATGAGCAGTTCTTC

d_call: TRBD1
v_call: TRBV20-1
clone_size: few
j_call: TRBJ1-1
cdr3_aa: CSARGGAQGGAEAFF
cdr3_nt: TGCAGTGCTAGAGGGGGTGCACAGGGGGGCGCTGAAGCTTTCTTT

d_call: TRBD1
v_call: TRBV7-3
clone_size: few
j_call: TRBJ2-2
cdr3_aa: CASSLTGWQGANTGELFF
cdr3_nt: TGTGCCAGCAGCTTAACGGGTTGGCAGGGGGCGAACACCGGGGAGCTGTTTTTT